This TCR beta chain was retrieved from a study of beta chain features in type 1 diabetes. With 5 bases clipped from V and 2 bases from J, the junction kept 6 bases outside the gene matches. Germline CDR1 and CDR2: SEHNR and FQNEAQ (reference sequence). The CDR3 runs 16 residues. Findings and caveats of the study: Shorter templates may be favored by PCR, equally so in patients and controls. The study found fewer insertions and more deletions at VDJ junctions in type 1 diabetes patients.

The investigators reverse transcribed all of the isolated RNA, so they sequenced expressed TCRB transcripts. Clones were sequenced by immunoSEQ multiplex PCR, and TCRdb holds only the in-frame ones, with some missing. This sample has under 950,000 clones, with roughly 16% found just once. This clone appeared a few times. The antigen is undetermined. The receptor was derived from a woman younger than 35 in good health. The specimen was naive CD4+ T cells from blood. The genes are TRBV7-9 and TRBJ2-2; 9 nucleotides match TRBD1. The CDR3, as DNA: TGTGCCAGCAGCAAGGCAACAGGGGGCAACACCGGGGAGCTGTTTTTT. Its translation is CASSKATGGNTGELFF.